Listed here are 2 T cell receptor beta chains from one sample, sequenced in a study of T cell responses to AZD1222 COVID-19 vaccine (dated by TCRdb to the early 2020s). Library generation was performed with the immunoSEQ multiplex PCR assay. TCRdb retrieved this table from immuneACCESS and kept in-frame rearrangements only. Not all clones are present; in checked studies, unresolved V genes account for under half, and no reason is known for the remainder. The sample records 90,000 to 120,000 clones, 92% of which are singletons. The top ten constitute about 9.1% of the sample. What this sample's time point label stands for: about 28 days (+/-7) after the second vaccine dose. The source material was peripheral blood, sampled 28 days after the second AZD1222 dose. The source of these receptors is an adult who received the AZD1222 COVID-19 vaccine.

The V gene is TRBV5-1, the J gene TRBJ2-3; D not certain. Trimming shortened V by 4 bases and J by 0 bases, and 15 bases separated the two germline ends. From germline, CDR1 is SGHRS and CDR2 YFSETQ. The CDR3 length is 16 residues. CDR3 sequence: CASSPATRISTDTQYF. The CDR3 nucleotides are TGCGCCAGCAGCCCAGCGACACGGATCAGCACAGATACGCAGTATTTT.

The chain employs TRBV5-1 and TRBJ1-1, with D possibly being TRBD1 (6 bases). Germline-derived CDR1 and CDR2 are SGHRS and YFSETQ. V lost 0 bases and J lost 3, with 6 bases in between. The CDR3 is 13 residues long. CDR3 in DNA: TGCGCCAGCAGCTTGGACAGGGACACTGAAGCTTTCTTT. Amino acids: CASSLDRDTEAFF.